This entry concerns a single T cell receptor beta chain. CDR3 length: 15 residues. J was trimmed by 4 bases and V by 3 bases; bases with no gene match: 7. Germline CDR1 is SGHAT and CDR2 is FQNNGV. Time point described: baseline, week 1 (first vaccination visit). Regarding treatment: pre-vaccination baseline after standard-of-care therapy. The assay was immunoSEQ multiplex PCR, and TCRdb's table has in-frame clones only and misses some. The sample contains tens of thousands of clones, more than 85% of which appear only once. The sample belongs to a study of a mutant IDH1 vaccine in newly diagnosed glioma.

The rearrangement joins TRBV11-2 to TRBJ1-1; 8 bases are shared with TRBD1. The starting material was PBMCs, obtained from a glioma patient treated with radiotherapy, temozolomide or both. The TCR originated in a woman aged 40 to 50 with glioma. This CDR3 reads CASSFTTGGATEAFF. The CDR3 DNA is TGTGCCAGCAGCTTTACAACAGGGGGGGCCACTGAAGCTTTCTTT.